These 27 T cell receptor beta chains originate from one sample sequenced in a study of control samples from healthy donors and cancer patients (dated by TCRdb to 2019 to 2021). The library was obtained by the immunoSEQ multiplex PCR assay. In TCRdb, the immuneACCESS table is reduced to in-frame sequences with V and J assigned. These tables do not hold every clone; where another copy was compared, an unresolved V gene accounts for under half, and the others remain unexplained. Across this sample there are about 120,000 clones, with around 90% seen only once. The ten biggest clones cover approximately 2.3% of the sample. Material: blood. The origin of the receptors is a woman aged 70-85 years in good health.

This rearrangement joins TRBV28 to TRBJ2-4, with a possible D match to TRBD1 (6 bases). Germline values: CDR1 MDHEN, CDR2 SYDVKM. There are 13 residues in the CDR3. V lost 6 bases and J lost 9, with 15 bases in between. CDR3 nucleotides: TGTGCCAGCAGGTTAGGGGGTGTGGCCATTCAGTACTTC. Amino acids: CASRLGGVAIQYF.

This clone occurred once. The CDR3 sequence is CASSYLGGGNEQFF. In DNA form, the CDR3 reads TGTGCCAGCAGTTATCTCGGTGGGGGCAATGAGCAGTTCTTC. The rearrangement uses TRBV6-6 and TRBJ2-1, with D tentatively TRBD1 or TRBD2 (5 bases each). V lost 3 bases to trimming and J lost 6 bases, with 12 bases between them. This CDR3 has 14 amino acids. Germline CDR1 is MNHNY and CDR2 is SVGAGI (reference sequence).

The CDR3 DNA is TGTGCCAGCAGCCAAGTAGGACAGGCCCTAGGTGGCTACACCTTC. Amino acid sequence: CASSQVGQALGGYTF. The V call is TRBV14, the J call TRBJ1-2; 7 bases are a match to TRBD1. V was pared by 1 base and J by 7 bases, with 9 bases of the junction left unmatched. From germline, CDR1 is SGHDN and CDR2 FVKESK. This CDR3 is built from 15 residues.

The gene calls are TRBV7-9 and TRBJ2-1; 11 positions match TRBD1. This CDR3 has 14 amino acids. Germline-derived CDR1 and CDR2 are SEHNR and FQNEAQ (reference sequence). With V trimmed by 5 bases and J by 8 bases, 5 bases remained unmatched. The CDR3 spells CASSKRTGGDEQFF. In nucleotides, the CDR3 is TGTGCCAGCAGCAAGCGGACAGGGGGCGATGAGCAGTTCTTC.

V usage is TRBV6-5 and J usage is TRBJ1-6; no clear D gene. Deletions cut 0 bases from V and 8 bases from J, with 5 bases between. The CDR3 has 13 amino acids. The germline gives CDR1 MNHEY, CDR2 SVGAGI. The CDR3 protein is CASSYSPYSPLHF. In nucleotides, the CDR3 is TGTGCCAGCAGTTACTCGCCTTATTCACCCCTCCACTTT.

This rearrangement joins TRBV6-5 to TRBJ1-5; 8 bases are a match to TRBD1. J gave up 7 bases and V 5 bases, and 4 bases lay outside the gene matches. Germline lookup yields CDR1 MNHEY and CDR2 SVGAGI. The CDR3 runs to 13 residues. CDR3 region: CASSTDREQPQHF. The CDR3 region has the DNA TGTGCCAGCAGTACGGACAGGGAGCAGCCCCAGCATTTT.

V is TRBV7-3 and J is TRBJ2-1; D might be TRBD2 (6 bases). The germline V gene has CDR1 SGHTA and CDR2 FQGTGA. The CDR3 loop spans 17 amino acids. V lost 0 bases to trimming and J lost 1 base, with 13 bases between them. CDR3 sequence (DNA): TGTGCCAGCAGCTTAACGGGGGGACCTCTTTCCTACAATGAGCAGTTCTTC. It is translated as CASSLTGGPLSYNEQFF.

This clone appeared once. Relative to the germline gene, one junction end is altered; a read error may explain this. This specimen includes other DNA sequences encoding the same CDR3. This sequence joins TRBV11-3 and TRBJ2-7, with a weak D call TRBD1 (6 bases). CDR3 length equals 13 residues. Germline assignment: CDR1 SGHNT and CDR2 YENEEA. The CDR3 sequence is CASSFSRGHEQYF. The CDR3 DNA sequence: TGCGCCAGCAGCTTCAGCAGGGGCCACGAGCAGTACTTC.

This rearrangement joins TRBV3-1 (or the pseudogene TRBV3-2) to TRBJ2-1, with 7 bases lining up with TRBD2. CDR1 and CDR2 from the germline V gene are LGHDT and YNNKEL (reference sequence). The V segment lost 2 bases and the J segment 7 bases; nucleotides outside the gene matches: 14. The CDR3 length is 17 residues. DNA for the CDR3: TGTGCCAGCAGCCAATTCTGGCTATCGGGGGGTGGGAATGAGCAGTTCTTC. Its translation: CASSQFWLSGGGNEQFF.

CDR3 DNA sequence: TGTGCCAGCAGCCCCACCTTGAGCTCTGGAAACACCATATATTTT. Its protein is CASSPTLSSGNTIYF. The chain joins TRBV2 to TRBJ1-3; D remains unclear. Looked up from germline, CDR1 is SNHLY and CDR2 is FYNNEI. Trimming cost V 6 bases and J 0 bases, with 12 bases left between them. The CDR3 is 15 amino acids.

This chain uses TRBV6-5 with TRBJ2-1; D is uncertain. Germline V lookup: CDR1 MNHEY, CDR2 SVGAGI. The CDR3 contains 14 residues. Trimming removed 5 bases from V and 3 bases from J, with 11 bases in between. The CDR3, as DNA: TGTGCCAGCAGTCAGGACGGTGTCTACAATGAGCAGTTCTTC. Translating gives CASSQDGVYNEQFF.

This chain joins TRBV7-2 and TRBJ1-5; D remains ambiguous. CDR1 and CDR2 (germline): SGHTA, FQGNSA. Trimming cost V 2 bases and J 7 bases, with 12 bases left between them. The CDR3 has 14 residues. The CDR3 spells CASSLPGLGQPQHF. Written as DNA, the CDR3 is TGTGCCAGCAGCTTACCCGGGCTTGGACAGCCCCAGCATTTT.

The CDR3: CASSEVEETQYF. The CDR3 nucleotides read TGTGCCAGCAGTGAAGTGGAAGAGACCCAGTACTTC. This rearrangement joins TRBV2 to TRBJ2-5, with D unclear. The V end was cut by 1 base, the J end by 3 bases, with 3 bases between. The CDR3 sequence is 12 residues long. CDR1 and CDR2 (germline): SNHLY, FYNNEI.

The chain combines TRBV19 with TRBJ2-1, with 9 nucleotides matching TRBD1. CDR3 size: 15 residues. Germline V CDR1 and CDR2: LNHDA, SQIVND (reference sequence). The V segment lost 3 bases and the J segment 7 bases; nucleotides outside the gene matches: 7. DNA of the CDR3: TGTGCCAGTAGTATTCACCGGGACAGGGAAAATGAGCAGTTCTTC. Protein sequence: CASSIHRDRENEQFF.

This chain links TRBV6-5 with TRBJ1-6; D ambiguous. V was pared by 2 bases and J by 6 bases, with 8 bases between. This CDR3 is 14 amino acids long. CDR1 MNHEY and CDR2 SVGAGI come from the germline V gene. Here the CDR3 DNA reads TGTGCCAGCAGTTACGGAGGAAGTAATTCACCCCTCCACTTT. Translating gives CASSYGGSNSPLHF.

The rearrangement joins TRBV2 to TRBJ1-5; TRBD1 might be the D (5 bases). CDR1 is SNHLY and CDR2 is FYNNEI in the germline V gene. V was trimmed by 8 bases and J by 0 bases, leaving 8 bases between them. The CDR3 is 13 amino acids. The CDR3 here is CASRGLSNQPQHF. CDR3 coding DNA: TGTGCCAGCCGGGGACTTAGCAATCAGCCCCAGCATTTT. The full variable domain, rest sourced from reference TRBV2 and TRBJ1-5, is EPEVTQTPSHQVTQMGQEVILRCVPISNHLYFYWYRQILGQKVEFLVSFYNNEISEKSEIFDDQFSVERPDGSNFTLKIRSTKLEDSAMYFCASRGLSNQPQHFGDGTRLSIL.

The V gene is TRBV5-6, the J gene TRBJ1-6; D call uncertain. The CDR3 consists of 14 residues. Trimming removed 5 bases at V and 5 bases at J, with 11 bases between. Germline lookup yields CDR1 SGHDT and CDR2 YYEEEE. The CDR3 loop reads CASSKGRNNSPLHF. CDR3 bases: TGTGCCAGCAGTAAAGGACGAAATAATTCACCCCTCCACTTT.

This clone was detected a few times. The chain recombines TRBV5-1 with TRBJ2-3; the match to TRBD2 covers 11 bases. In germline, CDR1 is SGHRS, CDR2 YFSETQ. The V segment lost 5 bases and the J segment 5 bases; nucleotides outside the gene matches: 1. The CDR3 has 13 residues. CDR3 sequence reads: CASRLAGGDTQYF. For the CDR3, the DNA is TGCGCCAGCAGGCTAGCGGGGGGAGATACGCAGTATTTT.

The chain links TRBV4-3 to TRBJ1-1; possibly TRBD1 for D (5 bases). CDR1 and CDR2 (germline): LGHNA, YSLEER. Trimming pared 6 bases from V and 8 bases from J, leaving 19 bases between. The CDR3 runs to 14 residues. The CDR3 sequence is CASSFGDWWGEAFF. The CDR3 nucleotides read TGCGCCAGCAGTTTCGGGGACTGGTGGGGCGAAGCTTTCTTT.

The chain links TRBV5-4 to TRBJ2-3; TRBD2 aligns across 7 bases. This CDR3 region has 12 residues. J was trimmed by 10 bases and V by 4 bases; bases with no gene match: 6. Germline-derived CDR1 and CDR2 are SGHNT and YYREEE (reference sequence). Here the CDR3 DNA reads TGTGCCAGCAGCGGGGACTACTCTTCGCAGTATTTT. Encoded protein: CASSGDYSSQYF. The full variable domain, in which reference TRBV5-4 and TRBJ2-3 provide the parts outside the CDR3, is ETGVTQSPTHLIKTRGQQVTLRCSSQSGHNTVSWYQQALGQGPQFIFQYYREEENGRGNFPPRFSGLQFPNYSSELNVNALELDDSALYLCASSGDYSSQYFGPGTRLTVL.

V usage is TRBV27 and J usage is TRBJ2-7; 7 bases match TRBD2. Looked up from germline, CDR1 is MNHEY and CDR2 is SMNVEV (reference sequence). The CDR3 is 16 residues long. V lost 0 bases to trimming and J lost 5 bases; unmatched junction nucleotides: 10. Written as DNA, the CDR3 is TGTGCCAGCAGTTTATCAAGTGGACGGGGGGTCCACGAGCAGTACTTC. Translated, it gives CASSLSSGRGVHEQYF.

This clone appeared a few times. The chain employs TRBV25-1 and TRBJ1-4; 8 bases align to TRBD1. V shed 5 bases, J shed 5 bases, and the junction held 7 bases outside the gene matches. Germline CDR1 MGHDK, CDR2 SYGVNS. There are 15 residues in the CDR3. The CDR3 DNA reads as TGTGCCAGCAGTTACCCAGGGGGCGCAAATGAAAAACTGTTTTTT. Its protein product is CASSYPGGANEKLFF.

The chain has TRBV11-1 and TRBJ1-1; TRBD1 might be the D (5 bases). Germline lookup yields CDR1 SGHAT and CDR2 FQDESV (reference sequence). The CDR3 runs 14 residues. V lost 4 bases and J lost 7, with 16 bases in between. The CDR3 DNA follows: TGTGCCAGCAGCTACCATTTGGTAAGGGGTGAAGCTTTCTTT. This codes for CASSYHLVRGEAFF. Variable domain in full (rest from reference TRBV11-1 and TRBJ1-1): EAEVAQSPRYKITEKSQAVAFWCDPISGHATLYWYRQILGQGPELLVQFQDESVVDDSQLPKDRFSAERLKGVDSTLKIQPAELGDSAMYLCASSYHLVRGEAFFGQGTRLTVV.

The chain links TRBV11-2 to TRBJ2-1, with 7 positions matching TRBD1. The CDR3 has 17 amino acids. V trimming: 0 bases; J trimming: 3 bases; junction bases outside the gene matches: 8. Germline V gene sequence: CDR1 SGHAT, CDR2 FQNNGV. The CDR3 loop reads CASSLEAFGQVYNEQFF. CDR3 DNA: TGTGCCAGCAGCTTAGAGGCCTTTGGACAGGTCTACAATGAGCAGTTCTTC.

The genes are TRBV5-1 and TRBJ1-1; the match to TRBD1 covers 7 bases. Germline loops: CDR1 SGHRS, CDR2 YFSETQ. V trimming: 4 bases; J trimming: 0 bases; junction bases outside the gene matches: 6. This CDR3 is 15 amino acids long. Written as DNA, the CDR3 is TGCGCCAGCAGCCAGACAGGGACCATGAACACTGAAGCTTTCTTT. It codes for CASSQTGTMNTEAFF.

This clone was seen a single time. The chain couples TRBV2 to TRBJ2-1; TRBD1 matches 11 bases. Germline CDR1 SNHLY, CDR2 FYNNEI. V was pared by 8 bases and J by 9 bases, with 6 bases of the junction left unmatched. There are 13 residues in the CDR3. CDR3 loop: CASEGQGVGEQFF. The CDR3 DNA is TGTGCCAGCGAGGGACAGGGGGTCGGTGAGCAGTTCTTC.

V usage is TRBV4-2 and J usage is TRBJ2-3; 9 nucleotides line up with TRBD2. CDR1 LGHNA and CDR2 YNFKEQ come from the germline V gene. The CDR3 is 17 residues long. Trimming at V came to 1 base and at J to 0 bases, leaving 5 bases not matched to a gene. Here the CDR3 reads CASSQVGRGGSTDTQYF. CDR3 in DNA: TGTGCCAGCAGCCAAGTGGGGCGGGGGGGTAGCACAGATACGCAGTATTTT.